This T cell receptor beta chain was identified in a study of long-term antiretroviral therapy in people with HIV. The study's findings and limits: The study collected no data on ART adherence, viral resistance or therapy changes.

Note on this clone: Its antigen remains unidentified.

Trimming took off 7 bases at V and 0 bases at J, with 13 bases between the two ends. Germline assignment: CDR1 SGHRS and CDR2 YFSETQ. This CDR3 comprises 14 residues. Treatment locations for all participants with HIV were in the United States. Amounts of roughly 1-11 million cryopreserved PBMC were held in the samples before DNA extraction. The immunoSEQ assay was v3.0, run at survey level. TCRdb's table, derived via immunoSEQ multiplex PCR, lists solely in-frame clones and lacks some. The data hold approximately 36,000 clones, with about four fifths observed a single time. The sequences come from unsorted PBMCs, collected 0.6 years after starting antiretroviral therapy. The TCR comes from a young man with HIV. V usage is TRBV5-1 and J usage is TRBJ1-1; TRBD1 might be the D (5 bases). The DNA of the CDR3 is TGCGCCAGCTCGACAGCGACGGTGAACACTGAAGCTTTCTTT. It encodes CASSTATVNTEAFF. The full variable domain, completed using reference TRBV5-1 and TRBJ1-1, is KAGVTQTPRYLIKTRGQQVTLSCSPISGHRSVSWYQQTPGQGLQFLFEYFSETQRNKGNFPGRFSGRQFSNSRSEMNVSTLELGDSALYLCASSTATVNTEAFFGQGTRLTVV.